This entry features one T cell receptor (beta chain) sequence. The antigen is undetermined. This specimen belongs to a study of Ad26.COV2.S vaccination and SARS-CoV-2 variants. Overall study: Intramuscularly, Ad26.COV2.S was given either once or twice, 56 days apart. General study results and limits: Vaccinees displayed broader spike-specific TCR repertoires than placebo recipients. The TCR-based breadth and depth measures might underestimate overall T cell responses.

The table came from immunoSEQ multiplex PCR; TCRdb's copy has only in-frame clones and leaves some out. The sample carries about 370,000 clones, around 85% recorded once. The CDR3 is 17 amino acids. Treatment defined: around 19 received Ad26.COV2.S at low or high dose, single or two shots; about 5 received placebo; per-sample allocation not given. Samples analyzed were those drawn on day 63 after the first vaccine or placebo injection. Recruitment in Boston yielded a donor of adult age, 18-55 years. The chain couples TRBV1 to TRBJ2-7; the table's D gene call, TRBD2, was not cross checked with the DNA. TRBV1 is shown as a pseudogene. The receptor's source is a person aged 18-65 years who received the Ad26.COV2.S COVID-19 vaccine or a placebo. Sequences were derived from peripheral blood, sampled in a trial of Ad26.COV2.S vaccine versus placebo. CDR3: CTSTKETFGGPSYEQYF. CDR3 sequence (DNA): TGCACCAGCACCAAAGAAACTTTCGGGGGGCCCTCCTACGAGCAGTACTTC.